These T cell receptor beta chains were read from a single sample in a study of T cell responses to AZD1222 COVID-19 vaccine. Clones were read by immunoSEQ multiplex PCR, and TCRdb kept only the in-frame ones, dropping some. The table includes fewer than 95,000 clones, 75% to 95% detected once. The sequenced sample was peripheral blood, obtained 28 days after the second AZD1222 dose. The source of these receptors is an adult who received the AZD1222 COVID-19 vaccine. Both conserved end residues are trimmed from each CDR3.

TRBV7-9 ASSLGAQGYGYT
TRBV7-2 ASSLRQVVRAF
TRBV9 ASSVAGAESPLH
TRBV11-1 ASSFQVRETQY
TRBV5-1 ASSAYQTGRIGNEQF
TRBV5-1 ASSALAGVNEQY
TRBV3-1/TRBV3-2 AGRLGTGGELF
TRBV5-4 ASSLGGGITYNEQF
TRBV7-2 ASSLRPGLATGDVDTQY
TRBV4-2 ASSQVRGGRAAF
TRBV24-1 ATSDRTRRVEQF
TRBV5-1 ASSFGAVWGVNEQF
TRBV18 ASSPPVGQIYEQY
TRBV9 ASSVAQGESGNTIY
TRBV27 ASSHGRGLSYEQY
TRBV7-2 ASSASGRAGELF
TRBV7-7 ASSQMPGQGHEQY
TRBV27 ASRPFEAGPYMNTEAF
TRBV5-1 ASSLVGTGSTEAF
TRBV7-9 ASSGEGFKPY
TRBV10-3 AIRPGNTGELF
TRBV3-1/TRBV3-2 ASRRDRGGYNSPLH
TRBV2 ASSRDSSLNEQF
TRBV12-3/TRBV12-4 ASSFQDGQPQH
TRBV12-3/TRBV12-4 ASSSAGELF
TRBV11-2 ASSPTGKEKLF
TRBV27 ASSFSDRVSYGYT
TRBV7-7 ASSPHGGHTGELF
TRBV2 ASRLGVTGNTIY
TRBV7-8 ASSQTGTEPYEQY
TRBV21-1 ATRTGEDEQY
TRBV18 ASSPRGLAGNIQY
TRBV28 ASRPRQGANEKLF
TRBV7-9 ASSLGVAGGTSETQY
TRBV29-1 SVHAPGLAGEYNEQF
TRBV19 ASSITPTGTEAF
TRBV18 ASSPGTGSYNEQF
TRBV2 ASTPQVFVNSPLH
TRBV30 AWSTLDEQF
TRBV30 AWRPTGRAYEQY
TRBV19 ASRPGPISGNTIY
TRBV6-4 ASSDGGSYNEQF
TRBV5-1 ASSKYRDQSITEAF
TRBV29-1 SAAQGFNQPQH
TRBV7-9 ASSFSDTYNEQF
TRBV7-8 ASSSDRAQTQY
TRBV2 ASTQGYQETQY
TRBV7-2 ASSLQGGWTEAF
TRBV27 ASRDRVSYEQY
TRBV6-5 ASSSDPGRFNTEAF
TRBV5-1 ASSLGSLKTYEQY
TRBV11-2 ASQSSGMVTGELF
TRBV19 ASSLKGEYNEQF
TRBV18 ASSPRTSGSTDTQY
TRBV7-9 ASSPRPGTSGRQDNEQF
TRBV19 ASSITGGYNEQF
TRBV9 ASSDQGSGYT
TRBV27 ASTSRGNSPLH
TRBV3-1/TRBV3-2 ASSHRGLEYEQY